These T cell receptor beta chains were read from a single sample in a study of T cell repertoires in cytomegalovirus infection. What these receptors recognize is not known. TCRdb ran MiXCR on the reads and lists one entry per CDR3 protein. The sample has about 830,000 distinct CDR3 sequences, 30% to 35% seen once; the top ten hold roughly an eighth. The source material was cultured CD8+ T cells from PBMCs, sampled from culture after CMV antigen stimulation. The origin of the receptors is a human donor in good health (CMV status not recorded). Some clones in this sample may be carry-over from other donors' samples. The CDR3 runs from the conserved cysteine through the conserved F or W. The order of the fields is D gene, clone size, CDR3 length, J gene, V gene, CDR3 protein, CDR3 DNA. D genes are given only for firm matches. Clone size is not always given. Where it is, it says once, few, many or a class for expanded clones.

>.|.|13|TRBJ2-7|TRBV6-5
CASSYGLGYEQYF
TGTGCCAGCAGTTATGGTCTAGGGTACGAGCAGTACTTC
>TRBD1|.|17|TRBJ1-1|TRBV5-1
CASSLGPGTEMNTEAFF
TGCGCCAGCAGCTTGGGCCCCGGGACAGAGATGAACACTGAAGCTTTCTTT
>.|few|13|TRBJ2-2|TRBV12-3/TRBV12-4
CASERGGSGELFF
TGTGCCAGCGAAAGAGGCGGTTCCGGGGAGCTGTTTTTT
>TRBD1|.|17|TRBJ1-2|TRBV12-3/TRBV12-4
CASTLSGGGQTNYGYTF
TGTGCCAGCACCCTTTCGGGGGGGGGACAGACTAACTATGGCTACACCTTC
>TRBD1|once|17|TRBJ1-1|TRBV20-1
CSALKWGGTGVNTEAFF
TGCAGTGCCCTAAAATGGGGGGGGACAGGGGTGAACACTGAAGCTTTCTTT
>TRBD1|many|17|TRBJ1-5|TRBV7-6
CASSLSGGQGFYQPQHF
TGTGCCAGCAGCTTATCAGGGGGACAGGGGTTTTACCAGCCCCAGCATTTT
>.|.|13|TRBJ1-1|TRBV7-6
CASSYTGTDEAFF
TGTGCCAGCAGTTATACCGGTACAGATGAAGCTTTCTTT
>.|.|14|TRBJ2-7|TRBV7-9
CASSGRGSSYEQYF
TGTGCCAGCAGCGGCAGGGGAAGCTCCTACGAGCAGTACTTC
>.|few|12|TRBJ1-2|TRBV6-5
CASSYDLYGYTF
TGTGCCAGCAGTTATGACCTCTATGGCTACACCTTC
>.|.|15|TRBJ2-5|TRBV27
CVSSLSRGSQETQYF
TGTGTCAGCAGTTTATCGAGGGGGTCCCAAGAGACCCAGTACTTC
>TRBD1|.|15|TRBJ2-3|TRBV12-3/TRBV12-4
CASSLNNRGPDTQYF
TGTGCCAGCAGTTTAAATAACAGGGGGCCAGATACGCAGTATTTT
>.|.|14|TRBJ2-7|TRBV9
CASSVGRSSYEQYF
TGTGCCAGCAGCGTAGGAAGGAGCTCCTACGAGCAGTACTTC
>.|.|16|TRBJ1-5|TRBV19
CASSPTQGGGNQPQHF
TGTGCCAGTAGTCCTACACAGGGTGGAGGCAATCAGCCCCAGCATTTT
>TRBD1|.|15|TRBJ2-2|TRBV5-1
CASSPGTENTGELFF
TGCGCCAGCAGCCCCGGGACAGAGAACACCGGGGAGCTGTTTTTT
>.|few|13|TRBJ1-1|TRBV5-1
CASSLNPPTEAFF
TGCGCCAGCAGCTTGAACCCTCCTACTGAAGCTTTCTTT
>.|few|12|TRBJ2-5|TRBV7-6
CASGGIGETQYF
TGTGCCAGCGGTGGGATCGGAGAGACCCAGTACTTC
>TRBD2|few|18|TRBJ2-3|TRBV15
CATSRASGGRLVTDTQYF
TGTGCCACCAGCAGAGCTAGCGGGGGCCGTTTGGTCACAGATACGCAGTATTTT
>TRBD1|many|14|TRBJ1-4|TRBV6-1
CASSLTGFYEKLFF
TGTGCCAGCAGTCTGACAGGGTTTTATGAAAAACTGTTTTTT
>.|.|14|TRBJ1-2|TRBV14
CASSQGSGKGGYTF
TGTGCCAGCAGCCAAGGATCCGGGAAAGGCGGCTACACCTTC
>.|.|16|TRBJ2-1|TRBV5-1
CASSPLAAGAYNEQFF
TGCGCCAGCAGCCCCCTAGCCGCGGGGGCGTACAATGAGCAGTTCTTC
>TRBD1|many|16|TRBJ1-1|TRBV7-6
CASIPGGGGRNTEAFF
TGTGCCAGCATCCCAGGGGGGGGGGGGAGAAACACTGAAGCTTTCTTT
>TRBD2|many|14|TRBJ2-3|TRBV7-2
CASSLAGGGDTQYF
TGTGCCAGCAGCTTAGCCGGGGGGGGCGATACGCAGTATTTT
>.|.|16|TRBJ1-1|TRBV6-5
CASSYSMPAGAQGAFF
TGTGCCAGCAGTTACTCGATGCCCGCGGGGGCGCAGGGAGCTTTCTTT
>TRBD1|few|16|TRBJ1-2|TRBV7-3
CASSQIRQGRGYGYTF
TGTGCCAGCAGCCAGATACGACAGGGCAGAGGCTATGGCTACACCTTC
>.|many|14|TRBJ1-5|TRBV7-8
CASSLEGGNQPQHF
TGTGCCAGCAGCTTAGAAGGAGGCAATCAGCCCCAGCATTTT
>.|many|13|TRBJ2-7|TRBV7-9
CASSLVGGYEQYF
TGTGCCAGCAGCTTAGTAGGGGGCTACGAGCAGTACTTC
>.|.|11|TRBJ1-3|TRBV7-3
CVSSPGDTIYF
TGTGTCAGCAGCCCCGGGGACACCATATATTTT
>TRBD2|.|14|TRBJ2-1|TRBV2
CASSVTSGGSEQFF
TGTGCCAGCAGTGTTACTAGCGGGGGGAGTGAGCAGTTCTTC
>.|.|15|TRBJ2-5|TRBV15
CATSREKRSQETQYF
TGTGCCACCAGCAGAGAGAAGCGGTCACAAGAGACCCAGTACTTC
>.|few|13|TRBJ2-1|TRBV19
CASSITGYNEQFF
TGTGCCAGTAGTATCACAGGGTACAATGAGCAGTTCTTC
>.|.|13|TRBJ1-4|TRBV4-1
CASSQGGEEKLFF
TGCGCCAGCAGCCAAGGTGGGGAGGAAAAACTGTTTTTT
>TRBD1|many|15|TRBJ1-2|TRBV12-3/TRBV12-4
CASSRKTGGLYGYTF
TGTGCCAGCAGTCGAAAGACAGGGGGGCTCTATGGCTACACCTTC
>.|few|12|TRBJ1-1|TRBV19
CASSPGQWEAFF
TGTGCCAGTAGTCCCGGACAGTGGGAAGCTTTCTTT
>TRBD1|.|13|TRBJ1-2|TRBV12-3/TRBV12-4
CASSSTGARGYTF
TGTGCCAGCAGTTCGACAGGGGCGCGGGGCTACACCTTC
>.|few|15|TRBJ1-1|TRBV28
CASSSRDKLNTEAFF
TGTGCCAGCAGTTCCAGGGACAAGTTGAACACTGAAGCTTTCTTT
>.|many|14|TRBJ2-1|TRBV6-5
CASSYQGWGNEQFF
TGTGCCAGCAGTTATCAGGGGTGGGGTAATGAGCAGTTCTTC
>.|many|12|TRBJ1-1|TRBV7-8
CASSPGRAEAFF
TGTGCCAGCAGCCCAGGCAGGGCTGAAGCTTTCTTT
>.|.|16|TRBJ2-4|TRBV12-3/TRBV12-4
CASSQKEYGPKNIQYF
TGTGCCAGCAGTCAAAAAGAATACGGACCCAAAAACATTCAGTACTTC
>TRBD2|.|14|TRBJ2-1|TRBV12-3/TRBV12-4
CASSLRGGGHEQFF
TGTGCCAGCAGTTTACGCGGGGGGGGCCATGAGCAGTTCTTC
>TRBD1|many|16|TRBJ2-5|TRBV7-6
CASSWRPTGPEGTQYF
TGTGCCAGCAGCTGGCGGCCGACAGGGCCCGAAGGGACCCAGTACTTC
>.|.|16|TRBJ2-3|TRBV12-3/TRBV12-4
CASSLPSGASTDTQYF
TGTGCCAGCAGTTTACCCTCGGGGGCTAGCACAGATACGCAGTATTTT
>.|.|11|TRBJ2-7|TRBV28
CASSPGSEQYF
TGTGCCAGCAGCCCCGGGTCCGAGCAGTACTTC
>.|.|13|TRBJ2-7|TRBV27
CASSVDSSYEQYF
TGTGCCAGCAGTGTCGACAGTTCCTACGAGCAGTACTTC
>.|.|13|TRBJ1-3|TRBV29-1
CSVRGGSGNTIYF
TGCAGCGTTCGGGGCGGTTCTGGAAACACCATATATTTT
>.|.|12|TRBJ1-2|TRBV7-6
CASIGTQPGYTF
TGTGCCAGCATCGGGACCCAGCCAGGCTACACCTTC